These T cell receptor beta chains were read from a single sample in a study of T cell responses to AZD1222 COVID-19 vaccine. Some clones are missing from TCRdb's copy, which holds only in-frame ones; the method was immunoSEQ multiplex PCR. The sample shows 120,000 to 150,000 clones, approximately 95% of them seen only once. The sequences come from peripheral blood, collected on day 0 of MenACWY control vaccination. The source is an adult in good health. CDR3s include the opening cysteine and the closing phenylalanine or tryptophan.

V gene,J gene,CDR3 protein
TRBV28,TRBJ2-3,CASRVDRRIDTQYF
TRBV3-1/TRBV3-2,TRBJ2-3,CASSSTVLLADTDTQYF
TRBV7-9,TRBJ1-2,CASSADRVGGYTF
TRBV21-1,TRBJ1-1,CASSKNRGQNTEAFF
TRBV9,TRBJ2-1,CASSVGHGSGLSYNEQFF
TRBV30,TRBJ2-2,CAWGRDREPGELFF
TRBV11-2,TRBJ1-1,CASNRVIGAEAFF
TRBV29-1,TRBJ2-1,CSARQGYVDEQFF
TRBV5-4,TRBJ2-3,CASSPGGAGTDTQYF
TRBV6-4,TRBJ2-7,CASSDGGSSYEQYF
TRBV7-9,TRBJ2-5,CASRPVGSQETQYF
TRBV4-2,TRBJ2-1,CASSPQGQGGNEQFF
TRBV10-2,TRBJ1-5,CASSTNRVEPQHF
TRBV5-1,TRBJ1-6,CASSSDGRNNSPLHF
TRBV7-2,TRBJ2-3,CASGQDGRTDTQYF
TRBV9,TRBJ2-6,CASSAGDSGANVLTF
TRBV6-5,TRBJ1-2,CASSQDRIYGYTF
TRBV9,TRBJ2-2,CASSDLNTGELFF
TRBV9,TRBJ1-1,CASSAGGWTEAFF
TRBV25-1,TRBJ1-2,CASSGGGNGYTF
TRBV24-1,TRBJ2-7,CATSDPTSGRGEQYF
TRBV9,TRBJ1-2,CASSSNTHLGNYGYTF
TRBV28,TRBJ1-6,CASSFPAGVGSPLHF
TRBV6-5,TRBJ1-6,CASSRDWGAPLHF
TRBV14,TRBJ1-1,CASSKDRDTEAFF
TRBV7-9,TRBJ1-4,CASSYGQGENEKLFF
TRBV18,TRBJ1-1,CASSPQGSALSNTEAFF
TRBV6-5,TRBJ1-1,CASTRQGKTEAFF
TRBV30,TRBJ1-6,CAWSLRTDSYNSPLHF
TRBV7-8,TRBJ1-5,CASSLSNTGNQPQHF
TRBV28,TRBJ1-2,CATENYGYTF
TRBV29-1,TRBJ2-1,CSVEEGVPGGQFF
TRBV18,TRBJ2-7,CASSPQRETNEQYF
TRBV15,TRBJ1-4,CATRPFGGEKLFF
TRBV18,TRBJ1-2,CASEQDRGAGYGYTF
TRBV25-1,TRBJ2-5,CASSAFESSQETQYF
TRBV19,TRBJ2-7,CASSPPTGTGTGQQYF
TRBV5-1,TRBJ2-1,CASSLVGYNEQFF
TRBV7-3,TRBJ2-5,CASSLSPSVGTQYF
TRBV15,TRBJ1-5,CATPGNPKSKNQPQHF
TRBV5-6,TRBJ1-4,CASSFQGWDEKLFF
TRBV19,TRBJ1-5,CASSTPGGGDGQPQHF
TRBV4-3,TRBJ2-7,CPPRRRQVSESSYEQYF
TRBV10-3,TRBJ1-5,CAISESGTGDQPQHF
TRBV5-5,TRBJ2-5,CASSSNRGRVETQYF
TRBV5-1,TRBJ2-2,CASRRRETGELFF
TRBV15,TRBJ2-3,CATSRRPGLAGSTDTQYF
TRBV27,TRBJ2-7,CASKLAGAYEQYF
TRBV19,TRBJ1-1,CASSIRDIGSEAFF
TRBV18,TRBJ1-6,CASSQSSYNSPLHF